Below are 17 T cell receptor beta chains sequenced from a single sample in a study of human versus mouse CDR3 diversity and MHC coevolution. Method: immunoSEQ multiplex PCR; TCRdb's copy keeps in-frame clones and lacks some. The sample consists of tens of thousands of clones, about 93% of them appearing once. Specimen: naive CD4+ T cells from blood. Sample subset: CD45RO-negative CD62L-positive naive CD4 T cells. The receptors here all came from a person between 55 and 69 years old in good health.

This clone has a handful of counts. The CDR3 nucleotides read TGTGCCAGCAGCCAAGATATTGCAGGGAACACTGAAGCTTTCTTT. It translates to CASSQDIAGNTEAFF. V is TRBV14 and J is TRBJ1-1; D gene ambiguous. The ends were cut back, 0 bases at V and 1 base at J, with 9 bases in the middle. The CDR3 sequence is 15 residues long. Germline lookup yields CDR1 SGHDN and CDR2 FVKESK. The variable domain in full, with the rest retrieved from reference TRBV14 and TRBJ1-1, is EAGVTQFPSHSVIEKGQTVTLRCDPISGHDNLYWYRRVMGKEIKFLLHFVKESKQDESGMPNNRFLAERTGGTYSTLKVQPAELEDSGVYFCASSQDIAGNTEAFFGQGTRLTVV.

The V and J genes are TRBV11-3 and TRBJ1-4, with no clear D. The length of the CDR3 is 12 residues. Germline-derived CDR1 and CDR2 are SGHNT and YENEEA. V was clipped by 3 bases and J by 7 bases, with 6 bases between them. CDR3 DNA: TGTGCCAGCAGCTTTCGGGGTGAAAAACTGTTTTTT. Translating it yields CASSFRGEKLFF.

DNA of the CDR3: TGTGCCAGCAGTTCACCAGGGGGGTTTGCCTACGAGCAGTACTTC. It is translated as CASSSPGGFAYEQYF. J is TRBJ2-7 and V is TRBV28; D is perhaps TRBD1 (7 bases). The CDR3 runs 15 residues. The germline V gene encodes CDR1 MDHEN and CDR2 SYDVKM. V gave up 4 bases and J gave up 2 bases, with 15 bases separating them. The whole variable domain, remainder taken from reference TRBV28 and TRBJ2-7, is DVKVTQSSRYLVKRTGEKVFLECVQDMDHENMFWYRQDPGLGLRLIYFSYDVKMKEKGDIPEGYSVSREKKERFSLILESASTNQTSMYLCASSSPGGFAYEQYFGPGTRLTVT.

The rearrangement uses TRBV11-1 and TRBJ2-1, with 11 bases aligning to TRBD2. Germline assignment: CDR1 SGHAT and CDR2 FQDESV (reference sequence). The V segment lost 5 bases and the J segment 9 bases; nucleotides outside the gene matches: 12. The CDR3 length is 16 residues. Here the CDR3 reads CASSVLAGARVGEQFF. CDR3 nucleotides: TGTGCCAGCAGCGTACTAGCGGGAGCCCGGGTAGGTGAGCAGTTCTTC.

The chain links TRBV5-1 to TRBJ2-1; 9 nucleotides line up with TRBD2. CDR1 and CDR2 (germline): SGHRS, YFSETQ. This CDR3 spans 16 amino acids. V lost 3 bases and J lost 1; bases outside the gene matches: 5. The CDR3 protein is CASSSMTSGSYNEQFF. CDR3 DNA sequence: TGCGCCAGCAGCTCTATGACTAGCGGATCCTACAATGAGCAGTTCTTC.

This chain connects TRBV5-8 to TRBJ2-3, with D unresolved. Germline CDR1 is SGHTS and CDR2 is YDEGEE. The V and J ends lost 2 bases and 1 base respectively, with 5 bases between them. This CDR3 region has 13 residues. CDR3 DNA: TGTGCCAGCAGCTTTCAGGGCACAGATACGCAGTATTTT. Translation: CASSFQGTDTQYF.

In this sample, this clone turned up a few times. The V gene is TRBV7-7, the J gene TRBJ2-5; D call uncertain. Deletions cut 3 bases from V and 1 base from J, with 9 bases between. Germline V lookup: CDR1 SSHAT, CDR2 FNYEAQ (reference sequence). The CDR3 sequence is 14 residues long. This chain's CDR3 is CASSFGGSQETQYF. In nucleotides, the CDR3 is TGTGCCAGCAGCTTCGGCGGCAGCCAAGAGACCCAGTACTTC.

The rearrangement joins TRBV11-2 to TRBJ2-7; maybe TRBD2 (5 bases). Germline V gene lookup returns CDR1 SGHAT and CDR2 FQNNGV. V shed 1 base and J shed 3 bases, with 10 bases lying between them. The CDR3 is 14 amino acids. The CDR3 coding sequence is TGTGCCAGCAGCTTAGGTAGCGTCGGCTACGAGCAGTACTTC. Amino acid sequence: CASSLGSVGYEQYF.

The chain is built from TRBV7-2 and TRBJ2-1, with TRBD2 identical over 10 bases. Germline V gene data show CDR1 as SGHTA and CDR2 as FQGNSA. This CDR3 comprises 15 residues. The J segment lost 7 bases and the V segment lost 2 bases, leaving 5 bases of the junction unmatched. The CDR3 protein is CASSLTSGIENEQFF. CDR3 nucleotides: TGTGCCAGCAGCTTAACTAGCGGGATCGAAAATGAGCAGTTCTTC.

The genes are TRBV6-5 and TRBJ2-3; TRBD2 agrees at 8 bases. Looked up from germline, CDR1 is MNHEY and CDR2 is SVGAGI. V lost 9 bases, J lost 5 bases, and 10 bases stayed unmatched. The CDR3 sequence is 14 residues long. The CDR3 loop reads CASCNGRARDTQYF. The CDR3 DNA reads as TGTGCCAGTTGTAACGGGAGGGCCCGAGATACGCAGTATTTT.

The chain uses TRBV6-1 and TRBJ1-2, with a tentative D call TRBD1 (5 bases). CDR3 length: 17 residues. Germline V gene data show CDR1 as MNHNS and CDR2 as SASEGT. Trimming cost V 0 bases and J 0 bases, with 14 bases left between them. The CDR3 nucleotides are TGTGCCAGCAGTGAAGCGCTAGGGACTTGGGCTAACTATGGCTACACCTTC. As protein: CASSEALGTWANYGYTF.

The chain carries TRBV2 and TRBJ1-5; 8 positions agree with TRBD1. The V gene's germline CDR1 is SNHLY and CDR2 FYNNEI. The V gene end was trimmed by 5 bases and the J gene end by 4 bases; junction bases not matched to a gene: 1. The CDR3 is made up of 13 amino acids. The CDR3 spells CASSRDRNQPQHF. The DNA for the CDR3 is TGTGCCAGCAGTCGGGACAGGAATCAGCCCCAGCATTTT.

J is TRBJ2-1 and V is TRBV6-5; TRBD1 matches at 7 bases. CDR1 and CDR2 (germline): MNHEY, SVGAGI. V was pared by 6 bases and J by 3 bases, with 8 bases of the junction left unmatched. CDR3 length: 15 residues. The DNA of the CDR3 is TGTGCCAGCAGCCTAGGGACAGCTCTCTACAATGAGCAGTTCTTC. Translating gives CASSLGTALYNEQFF.

The chain has TRBV5-4 and TRBJ2-2; TRBD2 is a possible D gene (6 bases). The germline V gene has CDR1 SGHNT and CDR2 YYREEE (reference sequence). Trimming took off 3 bases at V and 12 bases at J, with 15 bases between the two ends. This CDR3 is 13 amino acids long. The CDR3, as DNA: TGTGCCAGCAGCTCAACAGGAGGAGGGCAGCTGTTTTTT. Translation gives CASSSTGGGQLFF.

This clone was counted a single time. V is TRBV28 and J is TRBJ1-2; D unclear. V was cut by 3 bases and J by 0 bases, with 14 bases left in between. This CDR3 has 16 residues. Germline V CDR1 and CDR2: MDHEN, SYDVKM. The CDR3 sequence: CASSFSLGRANYGYTF. In DNA, the CDR3 is TGTGCCAGCAGTTTCTCCCTGGGCAGAGCTAACTATGGCTACACCTTC.

This chain uses TRBV5-1 with TRBJ2-1; 10 bases are shared with TRBD1. The CDR3 has 18 amino acids. With 4 bases clipped from V and 6 bases from J, the junction kept 16 bases outside the gene matches. Looked up from germline, CDR1 is SGHRS and CDR2 is YFSETQ. Here the CDR3 DNA reads TGCGCCAGCAGCGTAGACCGTTTAGGGACAGGGGAGATCAATGAGCAGTTCTTC. This gives the protein CASSVDRLGTGEINEQFF.

This sequence joins TRBV30 and TRBJ1-2, with D perhaps TRBD1 (6 bases). Trimming took off 1 base at V and 5 bases at J, with 11 bases between the two ends. This CDR3 comprises 13 residues. Germline V gene lookup returns CDR1 GTSNPN and CDR2 SVGIG (reference sequence). CDR3 coding DNA: TGTGCCTGGAGTGGAGGGGGGGATTATGGCTACACCTTC. Its translation is CAWSGGGDYGYTF.